This paragraph covers one T cell receptor beta chain sequence. The CDR3 contains 17 residues. Germline V CDR1 and CDR2: SGDLS, YYNGEE. The ends were cut back, 3 bases at V and 5 bases at J, with 20 bases in the middle. In the authors' methods: Cell counts per sample came from amplifying reference gene primers. Repertoires were generated with immunoSEQ multiplex PCR, while TCRdb's copy carries only in-frame clones and drops some. That table gives V, J and clone size, and the DNA gave D and trimming. The data show about 100,000 clones, about 90% seen once. This sample is part of a study of blood T cell repertoires in COVID-19. Study-wide background: Collection of acute and convalescent COVID-19 samples took place in the United States, Italy and Spain. T cells, B-cell-depleted T cells, or PBMCs supplied cDNA or gDNA.

The receptor's source is a man aged 30-40 years in a cohort sampled during active COVID-19. Sequencing was done on a sample of peripheral blood. The J gene is TRBJ2-2, the V gene TRBV9, with TRBD2 as a possible D gene (7 bases). This CDR3 reads CASSGAGTTAPTGELFF. The DNA for the CDR3 is TGTGCCAGCAGCGGAGCGGGGACAACGGCTCCTACCGGGGAGCTGTTTTTT. The full variable domain, completed using reference TRBV9 and TRBJ2-2, is DSGVTQTPKHLITATGQRVTLRCSPRSGDLSVYWYQQSLDQGLQFLIQYYNGEERAKGNILERFSAQQFPDLHSELNLSSLELGDSALYFCASSGAGTTAPTGELFFGEGSRLTVL.